This T cell receptor beta chain was obtained from a study of T cell changes during pregnancy in multiple sclerosis. Germline CDR1 SGHTA, CDR2 FQGNSA. The CDR3 covers 14 residues. Trimming removed 1 base at V and 5 bases at J, with 11 bases between. The repertoire was sequenced with immunoSEQ multiplex PCR; TCRdb's copy has only in-frame clones and lacks some. The table includes roughly 100,000 clones, about 89% detected once. This chain joins TRBV7-2 and TRBJ2-5; tentatively, D is TRBD2 (6 bases). This sample comprised peripheral blood, obtained before pregnancy. The source of this sequence is a female donor with multiple sclerosis, enrolled in a pregnancy study. The chain's CDR3 is CASSLEEGTETQYF. DNA of the CDR3: TGTGCCAGCAGCTTAGAGGAGGGTACGGAGACCCAGTACTTC.